This T cell receptor (beta chain) came from a study of PD-L1 blockade in urothelial cancer. Study-level information: T cells numbered a median of approximately 150,000 in the blood samples.

General study results and limits: Durable benefit accompanied greater 3-week expansion of tumor-associated blood clones.

All patients handed over anywhere from 1 to 8 samples, pretreatment and on-treatment. This table comes from immunoSEQ multiplex PCR, and its TCRdb copy is limited to in-frame clones, with some not included. The table records around 70,000 clones, around 80% of them present only once. The CDR3 runs to 12 residues. Germline V gives CDR1 LNHDA, CDR2 SQIVND (reference sequence). V lost 6 bases and J lost 2, with 6 bases in between. Of note for this clone: Its antigen is as yet unknown.

The V call is TRBV19, the J call TRBJ2-3, with D possibly matching TRBD2 (5 bases). The sequencing here drew on PBMCs, taken around atezolizumab (anti-PD-L1) treatment. The clonotype originates from a man aged 70-80 years with urothelial cancer. The chain's CDR3 is CASRRDTDTQYF. In nucleotides, the CDR3 is TGTGCCAGTAGGAGGGACACAGATACGCAGTATTTT. Looking up the rest from reference TRBV19 and TRBJ2-3 gives the full variable domain: DGGITQSPKYLFRKEGQNVTLSCEQNLNHDAMYWYRQDPGQGLRLIYYSQIVNDFQKGDIAEGYSVSREKKESFPLTVTSAQKNPTAFYLCASRRDTDTQYFGPGTRLTVL.